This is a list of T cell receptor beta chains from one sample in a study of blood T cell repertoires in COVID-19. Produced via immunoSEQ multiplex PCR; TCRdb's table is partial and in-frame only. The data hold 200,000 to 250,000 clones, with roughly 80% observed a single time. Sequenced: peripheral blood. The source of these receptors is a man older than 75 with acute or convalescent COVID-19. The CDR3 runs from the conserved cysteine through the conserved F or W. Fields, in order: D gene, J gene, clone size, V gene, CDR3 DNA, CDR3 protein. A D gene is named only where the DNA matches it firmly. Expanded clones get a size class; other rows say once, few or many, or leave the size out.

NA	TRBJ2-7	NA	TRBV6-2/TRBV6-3	TGTGCCAGCAGTTATTTAGGGGACTCCTACGAGCAGTACTTC	CASSYLGDSYEQYF
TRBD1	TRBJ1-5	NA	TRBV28	TGTGCCAGCAGTTCCCCGGGACAGGGGGTTCAGCCCCAGCATTTT	CASSSPGQGVQPQHF
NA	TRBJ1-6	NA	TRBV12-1	TGTGCCAGCAGCTCGACAGTGCTAAGGAGCTCCTATAATTCACCCCTCCACTTT	CASSSTVLRSSYNSPLHF
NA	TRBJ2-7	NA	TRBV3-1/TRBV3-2	TGTGCCAGCAGCTCGCAGGGGAGCTACGAGCAGTACTTC	CASSSQGSYEQYF
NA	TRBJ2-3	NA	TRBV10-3	TGTGCCATCAGTGGGTTAGCAGATGTAGATACGCAGTATTTT	CAISGLADVDTQYF
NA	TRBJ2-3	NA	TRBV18	TGTGCCAGCTCACCTTTTTCAGACACAGATACGCAGTATTTT	CASSPFSDTDTQYF
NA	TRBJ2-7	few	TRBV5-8	TGTGCCAGCAGCAACAGGGCTACCTACGAGCAGTACTTC	CASSNRATYEQYF
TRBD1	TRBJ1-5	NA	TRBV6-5	TGTGCCAGCAGAGGACAGGGCAATCAGCCCCAGCATTTT	CASRGQGNQPQHF
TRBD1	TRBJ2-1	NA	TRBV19	TGTGCCAGTACAGGGACAGGGATCTCCTACAATGAGCAGTTCTTC	CASTGTGISYNEQFF
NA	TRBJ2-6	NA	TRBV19	TGTGCCAGTAGTATGGTTACGGGATCCCATATTTTCTCTGGGGCCAACGTCCTGACTTTC	CASSMVTGSHIFSGANVLTF
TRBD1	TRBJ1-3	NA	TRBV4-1	TGCGCCAGCAGCCAAGATCATCCAGGGGGTTCTGGAAACACCATATATTTT	CASSQDHPGGSGNTIYF
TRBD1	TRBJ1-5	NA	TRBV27	TGTGCCAGCAGTCGGACAGGGGGCTTAAATCAGCCCCAGCATTTT	CASSRTGGLNQPQHF
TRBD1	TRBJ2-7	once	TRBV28	TGTGCCAGCGGGACAGCTCGCACCCACTCCTACGAGCAGTACTTC	CASGTARTHSYEQYF
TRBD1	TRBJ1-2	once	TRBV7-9	TGTGCCAGCACCATGGACAGGGACAACTATGGCTACACCTTC	CASTMDRDNYGYTF
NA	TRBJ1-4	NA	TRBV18	TGTGCCAGCTCACAAGGGGGTAGTGGTGAAAAACTGTTTTTT	CASSQGGSGEKLFF
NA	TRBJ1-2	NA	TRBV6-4	TGTGCCAGCAGTGAGGAGGACCTCCCTAACTATGGCTACACCTTC	CASSEEDLPNYGYTF
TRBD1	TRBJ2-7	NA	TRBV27	TGTGCCAGCAGTACACCCGGGACAGGATTTCTCGAGCAGTACTTC	CASSTPGTGFLEQYF
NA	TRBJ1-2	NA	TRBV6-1	TGTGCCAGCAGTGAAGGGCAGATAAATAACTATGGCTACACCTTC	CASSEGQINNYGYTF
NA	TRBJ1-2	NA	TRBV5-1	TGCGCCAGCAGCTTGGGACTGAACTATGGCTACACCTTC	CASSLGLNYGYTF
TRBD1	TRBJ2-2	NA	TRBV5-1	TGCGCCAGCAGCTCCTCTGGGACAGGGGGCGAGAAGCTGTTTTTT	CASSSSGTGGEKLFF
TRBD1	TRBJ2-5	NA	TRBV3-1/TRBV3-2	TGTGCCAGCAGGCCCGGACAGGGGGTTTGGGAGACCCAGTACTTC	CASRPGQGVWETQYF
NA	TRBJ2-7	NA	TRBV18	TGTGCCAGCTCACGGGACCAGGGGACGTCTTCCTACGAGCAGTACTTC	CASSRDQGTSSYEQYF
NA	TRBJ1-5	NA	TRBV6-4	TGTGCCAGCAGTGATTCTACAGGGAATCAGCCCCAGCATTTT	CASSDSTGNQPQHF
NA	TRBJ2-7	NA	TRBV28	TGTGCCCACTCAAGCAGGCACGAGCAGTACTTC	CAHSSRHEQYF
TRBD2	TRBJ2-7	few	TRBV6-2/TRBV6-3	TGTGCCAGCAGTTACCGGCGGGAGAATGAGCAGTACTTC	CASSYRRENEQYF
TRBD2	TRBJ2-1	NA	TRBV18	TGTGCCAGCTCACCGTTACTAGCGGGGGGCGGCAATGAGCAGTTCTTC	CASSPLLAGGGNEQFF
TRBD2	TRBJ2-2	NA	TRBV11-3	TGTGCCAGCAGCTTCGGACTAGCGGGAGGGCCGACCGGGGAGCTGTTTTTT	CASSFGLAGGPTGELFF
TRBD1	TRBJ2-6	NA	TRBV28	TGTGCCAGCAGTTTAAACAGGGGTGCTAGCTCTGGGGCCAACGTCCTGACTTTC	CASSLNRGASSGANVLTF
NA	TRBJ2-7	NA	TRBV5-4	TGTGCCAGCAGCGGAGGACTACCCTACGAGCAGTACTTC	CASSGGLPYEQYF
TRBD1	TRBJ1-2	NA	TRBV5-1	TGCGCCAGCAGCCCCGGACAGGTGGTATATGGCTACACCTTC	CASSPGQVVYGYTF
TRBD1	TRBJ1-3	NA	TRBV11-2	TGTGCCAGCAGCTTAAACCAGTATACAGGGGATAATAGAAACACCATATATTTT	CASSLNQYTGDNRNTIYF
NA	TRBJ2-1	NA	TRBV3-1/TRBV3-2	TGTGCCAGCAGCTTTACCCCGGGAGTGGGTAATGAGCAGTTCTTC	CASSFTPGVGNEQFF